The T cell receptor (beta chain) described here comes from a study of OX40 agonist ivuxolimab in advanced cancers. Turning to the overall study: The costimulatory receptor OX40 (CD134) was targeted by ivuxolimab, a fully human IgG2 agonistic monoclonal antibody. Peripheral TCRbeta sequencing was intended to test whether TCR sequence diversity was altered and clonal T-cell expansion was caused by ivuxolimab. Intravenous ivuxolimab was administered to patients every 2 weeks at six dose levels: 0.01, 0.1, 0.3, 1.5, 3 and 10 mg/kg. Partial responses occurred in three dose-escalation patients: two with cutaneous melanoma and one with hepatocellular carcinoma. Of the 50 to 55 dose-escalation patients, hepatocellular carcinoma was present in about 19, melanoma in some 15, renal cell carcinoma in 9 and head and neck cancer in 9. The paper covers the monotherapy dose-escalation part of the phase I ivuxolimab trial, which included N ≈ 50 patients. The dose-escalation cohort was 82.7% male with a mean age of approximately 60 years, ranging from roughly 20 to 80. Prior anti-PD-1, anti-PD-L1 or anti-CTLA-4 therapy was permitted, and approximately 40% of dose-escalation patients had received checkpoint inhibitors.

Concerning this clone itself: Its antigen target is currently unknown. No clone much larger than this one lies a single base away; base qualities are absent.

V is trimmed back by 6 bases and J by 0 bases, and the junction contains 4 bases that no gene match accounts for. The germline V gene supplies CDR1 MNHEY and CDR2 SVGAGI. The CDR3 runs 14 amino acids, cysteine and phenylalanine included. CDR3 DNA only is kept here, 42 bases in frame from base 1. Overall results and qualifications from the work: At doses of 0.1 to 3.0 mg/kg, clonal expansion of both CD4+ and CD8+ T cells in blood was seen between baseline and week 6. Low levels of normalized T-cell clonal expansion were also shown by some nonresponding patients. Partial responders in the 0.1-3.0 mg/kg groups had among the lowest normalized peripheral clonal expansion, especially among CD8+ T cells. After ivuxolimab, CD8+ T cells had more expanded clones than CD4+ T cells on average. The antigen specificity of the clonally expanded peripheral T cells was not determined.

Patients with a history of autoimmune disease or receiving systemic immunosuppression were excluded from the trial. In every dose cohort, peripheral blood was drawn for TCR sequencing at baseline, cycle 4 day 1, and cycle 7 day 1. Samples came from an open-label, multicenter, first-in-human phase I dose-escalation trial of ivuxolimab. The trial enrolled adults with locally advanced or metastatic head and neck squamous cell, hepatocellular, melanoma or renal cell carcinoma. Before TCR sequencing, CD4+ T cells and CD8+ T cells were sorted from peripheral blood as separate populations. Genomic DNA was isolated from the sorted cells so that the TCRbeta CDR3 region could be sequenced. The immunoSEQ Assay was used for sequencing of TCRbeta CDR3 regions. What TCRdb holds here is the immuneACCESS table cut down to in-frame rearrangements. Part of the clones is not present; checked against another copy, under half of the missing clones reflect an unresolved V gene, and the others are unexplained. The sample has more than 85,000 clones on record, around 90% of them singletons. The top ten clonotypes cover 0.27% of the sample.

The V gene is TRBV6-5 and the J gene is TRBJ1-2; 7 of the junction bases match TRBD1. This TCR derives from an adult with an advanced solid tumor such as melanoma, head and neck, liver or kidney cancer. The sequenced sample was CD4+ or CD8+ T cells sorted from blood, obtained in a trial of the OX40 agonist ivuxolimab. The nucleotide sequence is TGTGCCAGCAGAAACAGGGGTTCTAACTATGGCTACACCTTC. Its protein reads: CASRNRGSNYGYTF.